Presented here are 20 T cell receptor beta chains from one specimen sequenced in a study of T cell repertoires in cytomegalovirus infection. TCRdb independently ran MiXCR on the reads; one entry per CDR3 protein. The table includes about 440,000 distinct CDR3 sequences, roughly 30% detected once. Sequenced sample: PBMCs. These receptors originate from a human donor in good health (CMV status not recorded). Some clones in this sample may be carry-over from other donors' samples.

The chain carries TRBV7-6 and TRBJ2-7, with D perhaps matching TRBD1 (6 bases). V lost 5 bases and J 3 bases, leaving 17 bases between the germline ends. Looked up from germline, CDR1 is SGHVS and CDR2 is FNYEAQ. The CDR3 consists of 15 residues. DNA of the CDR3: TGTGCCAGCAGCCCTCCAGGCTCAGGGGACTACGAGCAGTACTTC. It translates to CASSPPGSGDYEQYF.

This clonotype was counted between two and nine times. The CDR3 DNA is TGTGCCAGCAGCCCAAAGGCAGGGGACTATGGCTACACCTTC. This translates into CASSPKAGDYGYTF. The chain uses TRBV7-9 and TRBJ1-2; possible D gene TRBD1, 6 bases. In germline, CDR1 is SEHNR, CDR2 FQNEAQ (reference sequence). V lost 5 bases to trimming and J lost 3 bases, with 13 bases between them. There are 14 residues in the CDR3.

The chain joins TRBV6-5 to TRBJ2-5; 7 positions match TRBD1. Germline-derived CDR1 and CDR2 are MNHEY and SVGAGI. Trimming took 6 bases from V and 3 from J; bases not matched to a gene: 4. The CDR3 totals 13 residues. CDR3 nucleotides: TGTGCCAGCAGGGGGACAGCCGAAGAGACCCAGTACTTC. Encoded protein: CASRGTAEETQYF.

This rearrangement joins TRBV2 to TRBJ1-2; 7 nucleotides match TRBD1. The ends lost 6 bases at V and 3 bases at J; junction bases unmatched: 10. The germline V gene has CDR1 SNHLY and CDR2 FYNNEI. CDR3 size: 15 residues. The CDR3 coding sequence is TGTGCCAGCAGCTACCGACAGGGATTGGACTATGGCTACACCTTC. Residues: CASSYRQGLDYGYTF.

This clonotype occurred a few times. The chain employs TRBV2 and TRBJ2-1; the match to TRBD2 covers 7 bases. Germline V gives CDR1 SNHLY, CDR2 FYNNEI. Trimming took 6 bases from V and 0 from J; bases not matched to a gene: 5. The CDR3 totals 15 residues. CDR3 sequence (DNA): TGTGCCAGCAGGACTGGCGGGGGCTCCTACAATGAGCAGTTCTTC. Its protein is CASRTGGGSYNEQFF.

This chain uses TRBV19 with TRBJ1-5; 9 nucleotides align to TRBD1. This CDR3 has 12 amino acids. Per germline, CDR1 LNHDA and CDR2 SQIVND (reference sequence). J gave up 8 bases and V 8 bases, and 4 bases lay outside the gene matches. CDR3 sequence: CASSDRGEPQHF. Written as DNA, the CDR3 is TGTGCCAGTTCGGACAGGGGTGAGCCCCAGCATTTT.

The table lists this clonotype with many counts. The chain links TRBV7-2 to TRBJ1-5, with 7 positions matching TRBD1. This CDR3 contains 14 residues. The germline V gene encodes CDR1 SGHTA and CDR2 FQGNSA. V shed 5 bases and J 3 bases; nucleotides not matched to a gene: 4. CDR3 bases: TGTGCCAGCAGCCCCGACAGGGCCAATCAGCCCCAGCATTTT. Its protein product is CASSPDRANQPQHF.

The chain joins TRBV24-1 to TRBJ1-5; D ambiguous. Trimming cost V 7 bases and J 3 bases, with 18 bases left between them. The germline V gene encodes CDR1 KGHDR and CDR2 SFDVKD. The CDR3 spans 16 residues. This CDR3 reads CATSLRGPYFNQPQHF. CDR3 nucleotide sequence: TGTGCCACCAGCCTACGCGGGCCCTACTTCAATCAGCCCCAGCATTTT.

This clonotype was counted a few times. CDR3 nucleotide sequence: TGTGCCAGCAGCTCTGTAGGAGGCTCCTACAATGAGCAGTTCTTC. This encodes CASSSVGGSYNEQFF. The rearrangement joins TRBV7-2 to TRBJ2-1; TRBD2 is a possible D gene (5 bases). Trimming removed 4 bases from V and 0 bases from J, with 10 bases in between. Germline assignment: CDR1 SGHTA and CDR2 FQGNSA. The CDR3 totals 15 residues.

This clonotype was seen a handful of times. The V gene is TRBV2, the J gene TRBJ1-2, with D perhaps matching TRBD1 (5 bases). There are 13 residues in the CDR3. Germline V gives CDR1 SNHLY, CDR2 FYNNEI. V gave up 5 bases and J gave up 1 base, with 8 bases separating them. CDR3 sequence (DNA): TGTGCCAGCAGTTTCAGGGATAACTATGGCTACACCTTC. Translating gives CASSFRDNYGYTF.

Here the CDR3 reads CASSLKGSFRQPQHF. The CDR3 nucleotides are TGTGCCAGCAGTTTAAAGGGGTCGTTCAGGCAGCCCCAGCATTTT. The chain combines TRBV27 with TRBJ1-5; maybe TRBD1 (5 bases). With 2 bases removed from V and 7 bases from J, the gap between germline ends came to 15 bases. The CDR3 has 15 residues. CDR1 is MNHEY and CDR2 is SMNVEV in the germline V gene (reference sequence).

In its sample, this clonotype was seen a few times. This chain connects TRBV28 to TRBJ1-1; 11 bases map to TRBD1. The CDR3 is made up of 19 amino acids. V was pared by 2 bases and J by 0 bases, with 11 bases of the junction left unmatched. Germline V lookup: CDR1 MDHEN, CDR2 SYDVKM. Written as DNA, the CDR3 is TGTGCCAGCAGTTTACCCACCGGGACAGGGGGAAACATGAACACTGAAGCTTTCTTT. As protein: CASSLPTGTGGNMNTEAFF. The whole variable domain, filled in from reference TRBV28 and TRBJ1-1, reads DVKVTQSSRYLVKRTGEKVFLECVQDMDHENMFWYRQDPGLGLRLIYFSYDVKMKEKGDIPEGYSVSREKKERFSLILESASTNQTSMYLCASSLPTGTGGNMNTEAFFGQGTRLTVV.

CDR3 region: CASSYTRQNGYTF. The CDR3 DNA sequence: TGTGCCAGCAGCTATACTAGGCAAAATGGCTACACCTTC. V usage is TRBV7-2 and J usage is TRBJ1-2; no reliable D call. Trimming pared 4 bases from V and 6 bases from J, leaving 12 bases between. Looked up from germline, CDR1 is SGHTA and CDR2 is FQGNSA. The CDR3 loop spans 13 amino acids.

In its sample, this clonotype was seen many times. The chain carries TRBV11-1 and TRBJ2-7, with D possibly matching TRBD1 (6 bases). CDR1 and CDR2 from the germline V gene are SGHAT and FQDESV (reference sequence). V was trimmed by 0 bases and J by 6 bases, leaving 12 bases between them. CDR3 length: 14 residues. The CDR3 region has the DNA TGTGCCAGCAGCTTAGCAACAGGGCCGGGCGAGCAGTACTTC. Protein sequence: CASSLATGPGEQYF. Together with reference TRBV11-1 and TRBJ2-7, the CDR3 gives the full variable domain: EAEVAQSPRYKITEKSQAVAFWCDPISGHATLYWYRQILGQGPELLVQFQDESVVDDSQLPKDRFSAERLKGVDSTLKIQPAELGDSAMYLCASSLATGPGEQYFGPGTRLTVT.

V gene TRBV6-1 combines with J gene TRBJ2-5; TRBD1 is a possible D gene (6 bases). The CDR3 runs to 15 residues. The germline V gene has CDR1 MNHNS and CDR2 SASEGT. Trimming pared 6 bases from V and 5 bases from J, leaving 19 bases between. The CDR3 loop reads CASSYLQGQGETQYF. The CDR3 region has the DNA TGTGCCAGCAGCTACCTACAGGGTCAGGGGGAGACCCAGTACTTC.

Remarks on this clonotype: The conserved phenylalanine or tryptophan normally closing the CDR3 is absent here, so this likely arose from a read error. The chain carries TRBV19 and TRBJ2-1; 10 bases line up with TRBD2. CDR3 length equals 17 residues. Germline V CDR1 and CDR2: LNHDA, SQIVND (reference sequence). After removal of 2 bases from V and 5 bases from J, the junction contained 9 bases not matched to a gene. The CDR3 protein is CASSIYGAGGPHNEQFL. The CDR3 DNA sequence: TGTGCCAGTAGTATATACGGAGCGGGGGGGCCCCACAATGAGCAGTTCTTA.

This clonotype was detected only a few times. This chain links TRBV6-6 with TRBJ1-1; no definite D call. The ends were cut back, 6 bases at V and 3 bases at J, with 23 bases in the middle. This CDR3 region has 17 residues. Germline V gene sequence: CDR1 MNHNY, CDR2 SVGAGI (reference sequence). CDR3 in amino acids: CASSPRRGSPLDTEAFF. The CDR3 DNA sequence: TGTGCCAGCAGCCCTAGACGTGGGTCCCCTCTTGACACTGAAGCTTTCTTT.

In its sample, this clonotype was seen a few times. The chain is built from TRBV6-5 and TRBJ2-5; the match to TRBD2 covers 14 bases. CDR1 and CDR2 from the germline V gene are MNHEY and SVGAGI. The CDR3 covers 16 residues. V dropped 6 bases and J dropped 4; count of bases not matched to a gene: 7. The CDR3: CASRRLAGGPGETQYF. DNA of the CDR3: TGTGCCAGCAGAAGACTAGCGGGGGGGCCGGGAGAGACCCAGTACTTC.

This clonotype appeared many times. The chain joins TRBV7-2 to TRBJ2-1, with a weak D call TRBD2 (5 bases). This CDR3 has 14 residues. Deletions cut 8 bases from V and 6 bases from J, with 17 bases between. CDR1 is SGHTA and CDR2 is FQGNSA in the germline V gene. Here the CDR3 reads CASPPQLGRNEQFF. The CDR3 DNA reads TGTGCCAGCCCACCCCAACTAGGGCGCAATGAGCAGTTCTTC.

This clonotype was observed many times. The V gene is TRBV2, the J gene TRBJ2-1, with D hard to call. Per germline, CDR1 SNHLY and CDR2 FYNNEI. V was clipped by 7 bases and J by 1 base, with 17 bases between them. CDR3 length: 16 residues. CDR3 protein: CASNKGPSRSYNEQFF. The CDR3 coding sequence is TGTGCCAGCAACAAAGGCCCGTCTCGGTCCTACAATGAGCAGTTCTTC.